The table lists the clone carrying this T cell receptor (beta chain) with many counts. Its antigen is currently unknown. By 5'RACE template switching, TCR cDNA was produced, with a universal primer site and UMIs added in the process. TCRdb used MiXCR to reprocess the 5' RACE reads, holding one entry per CDR3 protein. The sample carries about 400,000 distinct CDR3 sequences, under 7.5% recorded once. This record belongs to a study of T cells after yellow fever vaccination. Looking at the study overall: SMART-Seq v4 Ultra Low Input prepared the low-cell-number fractions. Study results and caveats: Once the booster was given, most primary-vaccination clones reappeared, at about 96% for CD4 and approximately 88% for CD8. Within FACS-sorted repertoires, abundant clonotypes contaminating from the bulk population could be present.

This CDR3 is built from 16 residues. V lost 3 bases, J lost 2 bases, and 14 bases lay in between. Germline V gene data show CDR1 as LNHNV and CDR2 as YYDKDF (reference sequence). This sample comprised PBMCs, obtained 5 days after the yellow fever booster vaccination. The rearrangement joins TRBV15 to TRBJ1-3; D is uncertain. The receptor was derived from a man aged 25-40 years who received the YFV17D yellow fever vaccine. The CDR3: CATSSPPEQAGNTIYF. CDR3 sequence (DNA): TGTGCCACCAGCAGCCCTCCTGAGCAGGCTGGAAACACCATATATTTT.